This TCR beta chain was sequenced in a study of T-cell memory formation after mild COVID-19. Study-level background: Clustering of TCRs was largely donor specific. General study points: CD4/CD8 balance held among clones contracting day 15 to 85, and later expanders leaned CD4+. Mainly in CM and EM were contracting CD4+ clones; CD8+ were in EMRA.

For this clonotype: Its antigen is still unknown.

Trimming shortened V by 8 bases and J by 6 bases, and 15 bases separated the two germline ends. This CDR3 has 13 amino acids. Per the germline V gene, CDR1 is MNHEY and CDR2 is SVGAGI. 5'RACE with constant-segment primers yielded barcoded, UMI-tagged TCR alpha and TCR beta cDNA libraries. In TCRdb, the 5' RACE reads were re-called with MiXCR into one record per CDR3 protein. Of almost 550,000 distinct CDR3 sequences listed, roughly 22% are singletons. The sample consisted of PBMCs or a T cell subset sorted from them (not recorded which). The source is an adult woman who had mild COVID-19 (a few samples of this study predate the infection). Cell type and time point are not known. V and J are TRBV6-5 and TRBJ2-3; D gene ambiguous. CDR3 region: CASSVAAVDTQYF. The CDR3 DNA follows: TGTGCCAGCTCAGTAGCCGCTGTGGATACGCAGTATTTT.